The 10 T cell receptor beta chains below were found in one sample sequenced in a study of blood T cell repertoires in COVID-19. Method: immunoSEQ multiplex PCR; TCRdb's copy keeps in-frame clones and lacks some. Of 190,000 or so clones listed, approximately 87% are singletons. The sample comprised peripheral blood. These receptors were collected from a man in his sixties who had recovered from COVID-19.

The gene calls are TRBV9 and TRBJ2-5, with 14 bases lining up with TRBD2. There are 15 residues in the CDR3. The germline V gene has CDR1 SGDLS and CDR2 YYNGEE. The junction had 3 bases not matched to a gene; V was cut back by 6 bases and J by 2 bases. This CDR3 is CASTRLAGGQETQYF. In nucleotides, the CDR3 is TGTGCCAGCACCAGACTAGCGGGAGGGCAAGAGACCCAGTACTTC.

The rearrangement links TRBV24-1 to TRBJ2-1; 9 nucleotides agree with TRBD1. Losses at the gene ends were 7 bases for V and 7 bases for J; bases not matched to a gene: 7. Germline V gene data show CDR1 as KGHDR and CDR2 as SFDVKD. The CDR3 loop spans 14 amino acids. In nucleotides, the CDR3 is TGTGCCACCAGCCCCGGACAGGGGAAAAATGAGCAGTTCTTC. Translating it yields CATSPGQGKNEQFF.

The CDR3, as DNA: TGTGCCAGCAGTCCTGAGGGGGTGATCAATCAGCCCCAGCATTTT. The encoded protein is CASSPEGVINQPQHF. This chain joins TRBV27 and TRBJ1-5, with D maybe TRBD1 (6 bases). CDR3 size: 15 residues. The V gene lost 5 bases and the J gene lost 3 bases, with 14 bases spanning the gap. CDR1 and CDR2 (germline): MNHEY, SMNVEV (reference sequence).

The J gene is TRBJ1-2, the V gene TRBV28, with 7 bases fitting TRBD1. The trim removed 4 bases at V and 4 bases at J, leaving 12 bases unmatched. The CDR3 contains 16 residues. CDR1 MDHEN and CDR2 SYDVKM come from the germline V gene. The CDR3 DNA reads TGTGCCAGCAGTTCCGCCGGGACAGAAGGGGGCTATGGCTACACCTTC. The encoded protein is CASSSAGTEGGYGYTF.

This clone has only one observation. The chain joins TRBV11-2 to TRBJ2-2, with D perhaps matching TRBD1 (6 bases). Looked up from germline, CDR1 is SGHAT and CDR2 is FQNNGV. The CDR3 is 13 amino acids. V was trimmed by 4 bases and J by 7 bases, leaving 10 bases between them. CDR3 DNA sequence: TGTGCCAGCAGCTCCACAGGGAACGGGGAGCTGTTTTTT. Protein sequence: CASSSTGNGELFF. Full variable domain (outside the CDR3, taken from reference TRBV11-2 and TRBJ2-2): EAGVAQSPRYKIIEKRQSVAFWCNPISGHATLYWYQQILGQGPKLLIQFQNNGVVDDSQLPKDRFSAERLKGVDSTLKIQPAKLEDSAVYLCASSSTGNGELFFGEGSRLTVL.

This chain links TRBV30 with TRBJ1-2, with 8 bases lining up with TRBD1. V shed 1 base and J 0 bases; nucleotides not matched to a gene: 4. The germline V gene encodes CDR1 GTSNPN and CDR2 SVGIG (reference sequence). The CDR3 spans 15 residues. CDR3: CAWSERTGTNYGYTF. In DNA form, the CDR3 reads TGTGCCTGGAGTGAACGGACAGGGACTAACTATGGCTACACCTTC.

This CDR3 reads CASSLGQFYSPLHF. The CDR3 DNA reads as TGCGCCAGCAGCTTAGGACAGTTTTATTCACCCCTCCACTTT. The J gene is TRBJ1-6, the V gene TRBV5-1, with a tentative D call TRBD1 (6 bases). The germline gives CDR1 SGHRS, CDR2 YFSETQ. V lost 2 bases, J lost 8 bases, and 11 bases lay in between. The CDR3 extends over 14 amino acids.

The rearrangement joins TRBV29-1 to TRBJ1-2; D gene uncertain. V was pared by 2 bases and J by 4 bases, with 14 bases between. Per germline, CDR1 SQVTM and CDR2 ANQGSEA. The CDR3 covers 14 residues. CDR3 DNA sequence: TGCAGCGTTGAAATGGAGCCTCGGAGCTATGGCTACACCTTC. This sequence encodes CSVEMEPRSYGYTF. The whole variable domain, remainder taken from reference TRBV29-1 and TRBJ1-2, is SAVISQKPSRDICQRGTSLTIQCQVDSQVTMMFWYRQQPGQSLTLIATANQGSEATYESGFVIDKFPISRPNLTFSTLTVSNMSPEDSSIYLCSVEMEPRSYGYTFGSGTRLTVV.

The rearrangement uses TRBV5-6 and TRBJ1-3; tentative D call: TRBD1 (5 bases). The CDR3 contains 17 residues. Germline V gene sequence: CDR1 SGHDT, CDR2 YYEEEE. The V gene lost 4 bases and the J gene lost 0 bases, with 17 bases spanning the gap. CDR3 coding DNA: TGTGCCAGCAGCCCACGGGGGAATCCGAGCTCTGGAAACACCATATATTTT. Translating gives CASSPRGNPSSGNTIYF.

This clone has only one observation. In DNA, the CDR3 is TGTGCCAGCAGCGTAGATCCCGGGACAGGGGGCCGGTATGGCTACACCTTC. Residues: CASSVDPGTGGRYGYTF. The genes are TRBV9 and TRBJ1-2, with TRBD1 matching over 12 bases. This CDR3 is 17 amino acids long. Germline V gives CDR1 SGDLS, CDR2 YYNGEE. Germline trimming cut 0 bases from V and 5 bases from J; bases unmatched to any gene: 8.